This TCR beta chain was captured in a study of response to subunit inactivated influenza vaccine. Study results and limitations: Authors suggested few new T cells are recruited by each seasonal influenza vaccination.

TCRdb passed the RT-PCR reads through MiXCR, listing each CDR3 protein once. This table has hundreds of thousands of distinct CDR3 sequences, around a sixth appearing once. The length of the CDR3 is 14 residues. The germline V gene has CDR1 SGHTA and CDR2 FQGNSA. V dropped 5 bases and J dropped 4 bases, with 13 bases sitting between them. In regard to this clonotype: Its antigen is currently unknown.

This specimen consisted of PBMCs from blood, obtained approximately 12 days after vaccination. This receptor was taken from a man aged 50-60 years who received an inactivated influenza vaccine. The V and J genes are TRBV7-2 and TRBJ2-3; D is perhaps TRBD1 (5 bases). The CDR3 nucleotides read TGTGCCAGCAGCCGCAGGGTTTGGGCAGATACGCAGTATTTT. It specifies CASSRRVWADTQYF. Full variable domain (remainder filled in from reference TRBV7-2 and TRBJ2-3): GAGVSQSPSNKVTEKGKDVELRCDPISGHTALYWYRQSLGQGLEFLIYFQGNSAPDKSGLPSDRFSAERTGGSVSTLTIQRTQQEDSAVYLCASSRRVWADTQYFGPGTRLTVL.